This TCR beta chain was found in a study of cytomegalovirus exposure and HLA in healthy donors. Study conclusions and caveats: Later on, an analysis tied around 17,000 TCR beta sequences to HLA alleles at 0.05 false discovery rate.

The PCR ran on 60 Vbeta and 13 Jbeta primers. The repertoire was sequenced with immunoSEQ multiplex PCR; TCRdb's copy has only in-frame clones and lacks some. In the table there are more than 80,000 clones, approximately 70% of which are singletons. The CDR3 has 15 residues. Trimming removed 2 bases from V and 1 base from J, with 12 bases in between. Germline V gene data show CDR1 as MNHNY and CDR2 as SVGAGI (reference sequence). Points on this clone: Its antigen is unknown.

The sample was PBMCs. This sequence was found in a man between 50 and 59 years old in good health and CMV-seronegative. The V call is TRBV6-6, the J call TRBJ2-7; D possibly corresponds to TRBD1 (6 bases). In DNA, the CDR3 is TGTGCCAGCAGTTACGCTCAGGGGCTTTCCTACGAGCAGTACGTC. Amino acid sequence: CASSYAQGLSYEQYV.